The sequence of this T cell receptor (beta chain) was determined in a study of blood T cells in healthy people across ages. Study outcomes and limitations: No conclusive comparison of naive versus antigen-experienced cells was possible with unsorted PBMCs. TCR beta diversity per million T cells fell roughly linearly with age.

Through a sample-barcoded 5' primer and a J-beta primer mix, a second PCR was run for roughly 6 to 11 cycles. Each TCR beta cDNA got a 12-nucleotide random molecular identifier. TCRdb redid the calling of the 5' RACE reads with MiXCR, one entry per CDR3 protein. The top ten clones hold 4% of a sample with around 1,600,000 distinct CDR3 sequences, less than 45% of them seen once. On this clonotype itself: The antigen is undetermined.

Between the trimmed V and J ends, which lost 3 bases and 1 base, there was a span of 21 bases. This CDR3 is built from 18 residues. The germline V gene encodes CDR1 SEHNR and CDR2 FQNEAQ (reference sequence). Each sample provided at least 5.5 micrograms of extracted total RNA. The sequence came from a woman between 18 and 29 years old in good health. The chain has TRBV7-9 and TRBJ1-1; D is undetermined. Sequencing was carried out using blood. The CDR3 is CASSFVVVVGPSNTEAFF. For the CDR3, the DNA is TGTGCCAGCAGCTTTGTGGTTGTTGTAGGCCCGTCGAACACTGAAGCTTTCTTT.